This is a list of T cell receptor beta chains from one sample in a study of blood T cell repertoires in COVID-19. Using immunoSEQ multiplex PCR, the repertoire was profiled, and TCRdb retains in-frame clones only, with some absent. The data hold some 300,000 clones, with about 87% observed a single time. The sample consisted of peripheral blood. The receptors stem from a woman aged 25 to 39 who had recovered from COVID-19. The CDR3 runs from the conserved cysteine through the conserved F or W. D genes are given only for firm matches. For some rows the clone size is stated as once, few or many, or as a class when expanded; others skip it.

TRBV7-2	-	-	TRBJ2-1	CASSLRGRGLPNEQFF	TGTGCCAGCAGCTTAAGGGGGCGGGGCCTACCAAATGAGCAGTTCTTC
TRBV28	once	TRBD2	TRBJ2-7	CASSPSGGPEQYF	TGTGCCAGCAGCCCAAGCGGGGGCCCCGAGCAGTACTTC
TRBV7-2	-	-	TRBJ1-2	CASSEPDAGIYGYTF	TGTGCCAGCAGCGAACCAGACGCGGGGATCTATGGCTACACCTTC
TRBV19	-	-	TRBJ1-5	CASSSIGGNGQPQHF	TGTGCCAGTAGTAGTATAGGAGGGAATGGTCAGCCCCAGCATTTT
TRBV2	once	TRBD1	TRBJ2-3	CASITDRGGDTQYF	TGTGCCAGCATCACGGACAGGGGTGGAGATACGCAGTATTTT
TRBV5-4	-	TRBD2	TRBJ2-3	CASALTHGGGPVDTQYF	TGTGCCAGCGCCCTGACCCACGGCGGGGGGCCAGTCGATACGCAGTATTTT
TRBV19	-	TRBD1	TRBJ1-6	CASSIMTGDSPLHF	TGTGCCAGTAGTATTATGACAGGGGACTCACCCCTCCACTTT
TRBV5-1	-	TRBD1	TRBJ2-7	CASSPLTISGTGKSEQYF	TGCGCCAGCAGCCCGCTTACCATTTCCGGGACAGGGAAGTCGGAGCAGTACTTC
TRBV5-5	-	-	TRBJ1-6	CASSGWISGNNSPLHF	TGTGCCAGCAGCGGATGGATTTCAGGGAATAATTCACCCCTCCACTTT
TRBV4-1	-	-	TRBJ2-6	CASSQDHRGFSGSGANVLTF	TGCGCCAGCAGCCAAGATCACCGGGGGTTTTCGGGCTCTGGGGCCAACGTCCTGACTTTC
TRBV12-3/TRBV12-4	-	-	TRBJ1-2	CASSKGGPGYTF	TGTGCCAGCAGTAAGGGGGGGCCTGGCTACACCTTC
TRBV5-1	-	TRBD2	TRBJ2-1	CASSLGSSGGLNEQFF	TGCGCCAGCAGCTTGGGTTCTAGCGGGGGACTCAATGAGCAGTTCTTC
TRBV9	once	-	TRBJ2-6	CASSANVISGANVLTF	TGTGCCAGCAGCGCCAATGTCATCTCTGGGGCCAACGTCCTGACTTTC
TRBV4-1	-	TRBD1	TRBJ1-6	CASSQQFPGQVNSPLHF	TGCGCCAGCAGCCAACAATTTCCGGGACAGGTTAATTCACCCCTCCACTTT
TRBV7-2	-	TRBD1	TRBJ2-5	CASSLSTGGLETQYF	TGTGCCAGCAGCTTATCGACAGGGGGTTTGGAGACCCAGTACTTC
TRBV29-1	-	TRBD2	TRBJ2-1	CSVELAGGLVNEQFF	TGCAGCGTTGAGTTGGCGGGGGGGTTAGTTAATGAGCAGTTCTTC
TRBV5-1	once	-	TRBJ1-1	CASSLAGIANTEAFF	TGCGCCAGCAGCTTGGCAGGTATCGCGAACACTGAAGCTTTCTTT
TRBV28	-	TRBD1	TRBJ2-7	CASSSRGGRGNSEQYF	TGTGCCAGCAGTTCAAGAGGGGGCAGGGGGAATTCCGAGCAGTACTTC
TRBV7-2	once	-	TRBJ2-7	CASSLRASAHEQYF	TGTGCCAGCAGCCTAAGGGCTAGCGCCCACGAGCAGTACTTC
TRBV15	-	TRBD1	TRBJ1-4	CATSKLRGPNEKLFF	TGTGCCACCAGCAAACTAAGGGGGCCTAATGAAAAACTGTTTTTT
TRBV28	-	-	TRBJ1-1	CASRGGLMNTEAFF	TGTGCCAGCAGGGGAGGATTGATGAACACTGAAGCTTTCTTT
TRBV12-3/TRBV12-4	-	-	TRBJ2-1	CASGASPYNEQFF	TGTGCCAGCGGGGCGTCCCCCTACAATGAGCAGTTCTTC
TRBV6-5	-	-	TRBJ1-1	CASRRTGEERTEAFF	TGTGCCAGCAGACGAACCGGGGAGGAAAGGACTGAAGCTTTCTTT
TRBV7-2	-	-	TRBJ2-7	CASSLGGTNAYEQYF	TGTGCCAGCAGCTTAGGTGGGACAAATGCCTACGAGCAGTACTTC
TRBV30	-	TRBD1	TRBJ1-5	CAWNRDRGQPQHF	TGTGCCTGGAACCGGGACAGGGGACAGCCCCAGCATTTT
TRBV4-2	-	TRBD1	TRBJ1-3	CASSQAGTGSPISGNTIYF	TGTGCCAGCAGCCAAGCGGGGACAGGGTCCCCGATCTCTGGAAACACCATATATTTT
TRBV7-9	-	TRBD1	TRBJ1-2	CASSLAWGQAVYGYTF	TGTGCCAGCAGCTTAGCGTGGGGACAGGCAGTCTATGGCTACACCTTC
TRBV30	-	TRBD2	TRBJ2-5	CACTPLAGGAYQETQYF	TGTGCCTGCACCCCACTAGCGGGGGGGGCGTACCAAGAGACCCAGTACTTC
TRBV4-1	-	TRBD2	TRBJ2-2	CASSQLAGAANTGELFF	TGCGCCAGCAGCCAACTAGCGGGGGCCGCGAACACCGGGGAGCTGTTTTTT
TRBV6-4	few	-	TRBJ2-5	CASSEGGEGETQYF	TGTGCCAGCAGTGAAGGAGGGGAAGGGGAGACCCAGTACTTC
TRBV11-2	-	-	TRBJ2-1	CASSLGGGLYNEQFF	TGTGCCAGCAGCTTAGGGGGGGGCCTCTACAATGAGCAGTTCTTC
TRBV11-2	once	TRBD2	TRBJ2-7	CASSLGAGTTYEQYF	TGTGCCAGCAGCTTAGGGGCCGGGACTACCTACGAGCAGTACTTC
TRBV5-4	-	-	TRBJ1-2	CASSLESTEITNYGYTF	TGTGCCAGCAGCTTGGAATCTACAGAGATTACTAACTATGGCTACACCTTC
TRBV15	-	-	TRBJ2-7	CATSRSGLGSYEQYF	TGTGCCACCAGCAGGTCCGGACTGGGGTCCTACGAGCAGTACTTC
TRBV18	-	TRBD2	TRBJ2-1	CASSVSAGGLGEQFF	TGTGCCAGCTCCGTCTCAGCGGGGGGGCTAGGAGAGCAGTTCTTC
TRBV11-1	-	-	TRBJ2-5	CASSLVARAQETQYF	TGTGCCAGCAGCTTAGTGGCTAGAGCCCAAGAGACCCAGTACTTC
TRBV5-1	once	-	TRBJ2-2	CASSSTGARTGELFF	TGCGCCAGCAGCTCGACAGGAGCAAGGACCGGGGAGCTGTTTTTT
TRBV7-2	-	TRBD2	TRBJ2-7	CASSYTGTSGGALSEQYF	TGTGCCAGCAGCTATACCGGGACTAGCGGGGGGGCTCTCAGCGAGCAGTACTTC
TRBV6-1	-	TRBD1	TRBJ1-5	CASSEGTGASNQPQHF	TGTGCCAGCAGTGAAGGGACAGGGGCTAGCAATCAGCCCCAGCATTTT
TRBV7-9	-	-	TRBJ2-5	CASSRPQGRTGETQYF	TGTGCCAGCAGCCGACCCCAGGGGCGAACTGGGGAGACCCAGTACTTC